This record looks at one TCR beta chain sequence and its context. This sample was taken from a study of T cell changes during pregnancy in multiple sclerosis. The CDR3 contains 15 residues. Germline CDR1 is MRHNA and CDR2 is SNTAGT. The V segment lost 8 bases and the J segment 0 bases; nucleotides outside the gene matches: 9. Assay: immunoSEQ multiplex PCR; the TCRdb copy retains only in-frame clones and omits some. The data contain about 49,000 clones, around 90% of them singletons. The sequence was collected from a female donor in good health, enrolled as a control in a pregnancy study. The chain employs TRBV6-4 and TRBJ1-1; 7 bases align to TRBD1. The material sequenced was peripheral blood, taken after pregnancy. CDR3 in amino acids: CASGRQGAMNTEAFF. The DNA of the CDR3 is TGTGCCAGCGGAAGACAGGGTGCCATGAACACTGAAGCTTTCTTT.